The clone carrying this T cell receptor beta chain was recorded a few times. This sample was included in a study of T cells of healthy individuals. V was clipped by 3 bases and J by 4 bases, with 11 bases between them. This CDR3 has 14 residues. One entry per CDR3 protein, called by TCRdb with MiXCR from the 5' RACE reads. The profile shows about 96,000 distinct CDR3 sequences, roughly 15% of them singletons. The sequence derives from a human donor in good health. The chain has TRBV12-3 or TRBV12-4 and TRBJ2-3; D perhaps matches TRBD1 (5 bases). The CDR3 DNA sequence: TGTGCCAGCAGTTTCGCAGGGTGGGCAGATACGCAGTATTTT. It yields the protein CASSFAGWADTQYF.